This record looks at one TCR beta chain sequence and its context. Blood draws occurred at baseline, cycle 4 day 1, and cycle 7 day 1. This sample is drawn from a study of OX40 agonist ivuxolimab in advanced cancers. Study at large: Three partial responders included one hepatocellular carcinoma patient and two cutaneous melanoma patients.

The data were produced by immunoSEQ multiplex PCR, yet TCRdb's version contains in-frame clones alone and is incomplete. The sample yields 59,000 or so clones, 75% to 90% seen once. The clonotype comes from an adult with an advanced solid tumor such as melanoma, head and neck, liver or kidney cancer. Specimen: CD4+ or CD8+ T cells sorted from blood, collected in a trial of the OX40 agonist ivuxolimab.

The CDR3 DNA reads as TGTGCCACCAGCAGAGATCGCGGCGGGAGTGACAATGAGCAGTTCTTC. Its protein is CATSRDRGGSDNEQFF. The chain has TRBV15 and TRBJ2-1; 7 bases are a match to TRBD2. Germline lookup yields CDR1 LNHNV and CDR2 YYDKDF (reference sequence). The CDR3 sequence is 16 residues long. The V gene end was trimmed by 0 bases and the J gene end by 5 bases; junction bases not matched to a gene: 7.